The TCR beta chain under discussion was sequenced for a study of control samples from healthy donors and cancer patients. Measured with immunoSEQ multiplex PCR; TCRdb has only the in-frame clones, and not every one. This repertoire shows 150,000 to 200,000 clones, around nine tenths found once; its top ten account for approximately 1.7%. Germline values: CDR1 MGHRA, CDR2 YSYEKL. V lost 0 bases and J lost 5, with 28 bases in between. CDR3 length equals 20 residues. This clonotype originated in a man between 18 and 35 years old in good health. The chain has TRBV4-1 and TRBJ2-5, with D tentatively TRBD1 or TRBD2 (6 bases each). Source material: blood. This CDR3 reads CASSQDAAVGASGEEETQYF. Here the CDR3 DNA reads TGCGCCAGCAGCCAAGATGCGGCGGTGGGGGCTTCGGGGGAGGAGGAGACCCAGTACTTC.